The following is a T cell receptor (beta chain) sequence with its context. The assay was immunoSEQ multiplex PCR, and TCRdb's table has in-frame clones only and misses some. Of approximately 70,000 clones listed, 82% are singletons. The sample comes from a study of blood T cell repertoires in COVID-19. From germline, CDR1 is MNHEY and CDR2 SMNVEV (reference sequence). The CDR3 loop spans 15 amino acids. The junction had 15 bases not matched to a gene; V was cut back by 6 bases and J by 8 bases. The TCR comes from a human donor in a cohort sampled during active COVID-19. The sample was peripheral blood. The rearrangement uses TRBV27 and TRBJ1-2; TRBD1 aligns across 7 bases. CDR3 in DNA: TGTGCCAGCAGCCTACTCCCAAACAGGGGATCGGGCTACACCTTC. Residues: CASSLLPNRGSGYTF.